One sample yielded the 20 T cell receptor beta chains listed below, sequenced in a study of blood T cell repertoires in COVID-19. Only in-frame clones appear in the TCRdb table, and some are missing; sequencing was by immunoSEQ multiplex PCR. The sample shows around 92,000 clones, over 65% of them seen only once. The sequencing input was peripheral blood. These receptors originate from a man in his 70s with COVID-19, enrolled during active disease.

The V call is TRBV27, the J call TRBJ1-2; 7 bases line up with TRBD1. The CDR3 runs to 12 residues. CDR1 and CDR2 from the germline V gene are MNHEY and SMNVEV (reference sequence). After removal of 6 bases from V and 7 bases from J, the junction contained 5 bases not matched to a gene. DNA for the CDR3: TGTGCCAGCAGACAGGGGCATGGTGGCTACACCTTC. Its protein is CASRQGHGGYTF.

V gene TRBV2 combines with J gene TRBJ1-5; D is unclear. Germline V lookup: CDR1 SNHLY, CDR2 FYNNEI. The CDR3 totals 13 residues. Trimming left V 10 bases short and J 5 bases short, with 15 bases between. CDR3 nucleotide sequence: TGTGCCACCCAGGCACAGCGGGATCAGCCCCAGCATTTT. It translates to CATQAQRDQPQHF.

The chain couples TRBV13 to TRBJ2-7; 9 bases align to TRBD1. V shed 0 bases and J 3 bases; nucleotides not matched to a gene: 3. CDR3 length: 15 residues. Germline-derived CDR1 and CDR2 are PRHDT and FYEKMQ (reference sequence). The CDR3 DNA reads TGTGCCAGCAGCTTAGGGGACAGGGGAAACTACGAGCAGTACTTC. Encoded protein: CASSLGDRGNYEQYF.

The CDR3 loop is CASRKGAGTGYYGYTF. In nucleotides, the CDR3 is TGTGCCAGCAGGAAGGGGGCCGGGACAGGGTACTATGGCTACACCTTC. This chain connects TRBV2 to TRBJ1-2, with 9 bases that match TRBD1. V lost 6 bases, J lost 3 bases, and 11 bases stayed unmatched. The CDR3 has 16 residues. Germline V gene sequence: CDR1 SNHLY, CDR2 FYNNEI.

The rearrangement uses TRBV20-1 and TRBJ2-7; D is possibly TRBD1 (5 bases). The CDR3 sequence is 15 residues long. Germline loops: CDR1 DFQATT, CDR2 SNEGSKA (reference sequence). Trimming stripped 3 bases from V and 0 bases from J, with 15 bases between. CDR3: CSASPQGGTSYEQYF. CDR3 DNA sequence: TGCAGTGCTAGTCCCCAGGGTGGCACCTCCTACGAGCAGTACTTC.

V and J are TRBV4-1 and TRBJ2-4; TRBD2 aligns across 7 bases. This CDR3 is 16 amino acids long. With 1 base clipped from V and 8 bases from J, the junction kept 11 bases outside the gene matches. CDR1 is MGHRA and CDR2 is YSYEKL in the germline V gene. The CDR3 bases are TGCGCCAGCAGCCAAGCTAGTCGGCTAGCGGCGCACATTCAGTACTTC. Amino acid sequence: CASSQASRLAAHIQYF.

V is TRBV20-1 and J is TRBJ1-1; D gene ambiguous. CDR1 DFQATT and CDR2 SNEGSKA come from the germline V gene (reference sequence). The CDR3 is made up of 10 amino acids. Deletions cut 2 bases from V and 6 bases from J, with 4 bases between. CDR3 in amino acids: CSARRAEAFF. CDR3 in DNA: TGCAGTGCTAGACGGGCTGAAGCTTTCTTT.

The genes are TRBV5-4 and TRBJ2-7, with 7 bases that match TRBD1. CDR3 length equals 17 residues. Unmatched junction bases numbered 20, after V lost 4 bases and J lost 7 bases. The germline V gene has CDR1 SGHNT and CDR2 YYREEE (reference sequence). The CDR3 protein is CASSASLQGSFPREQYF. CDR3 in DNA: TGTGCCAGCAGCGCGTCCCTACAGGGGTCTTTTCCAAGGGAGCAGTACTTC.

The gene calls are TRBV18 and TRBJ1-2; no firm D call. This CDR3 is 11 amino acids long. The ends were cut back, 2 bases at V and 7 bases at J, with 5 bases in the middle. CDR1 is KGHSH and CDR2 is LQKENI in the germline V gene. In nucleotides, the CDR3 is TGTGCCAGCTCACCAGGAGGTGGCTACACCTTC. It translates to CASSPGGGYTF.

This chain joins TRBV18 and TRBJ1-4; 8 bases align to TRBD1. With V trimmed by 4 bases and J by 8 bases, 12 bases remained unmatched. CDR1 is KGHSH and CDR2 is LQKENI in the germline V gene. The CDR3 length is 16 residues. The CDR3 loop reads CASSLALDRETEKLFF. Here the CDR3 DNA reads TGTGCCAGCTCACTCGCTTTGGACAGGGAAACGGAAAAACTGTTTTTT.

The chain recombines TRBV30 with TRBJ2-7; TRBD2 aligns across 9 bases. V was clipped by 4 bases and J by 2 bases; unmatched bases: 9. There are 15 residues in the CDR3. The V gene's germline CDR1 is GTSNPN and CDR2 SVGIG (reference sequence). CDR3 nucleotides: TGTGCCTGGAAGCGAGAGACTAGCGGAGCCTACGAGCAGTACTTC. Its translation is CAWKRETSGAYEQYF.

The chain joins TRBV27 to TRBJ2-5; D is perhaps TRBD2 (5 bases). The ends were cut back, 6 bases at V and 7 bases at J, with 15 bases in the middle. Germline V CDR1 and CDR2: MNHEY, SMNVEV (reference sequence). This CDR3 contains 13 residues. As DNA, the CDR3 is TGTGCCAGCAGGCCTAGCTCCCCAGGGACCCAGTACTTC. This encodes CASRPSSPGTQYF.

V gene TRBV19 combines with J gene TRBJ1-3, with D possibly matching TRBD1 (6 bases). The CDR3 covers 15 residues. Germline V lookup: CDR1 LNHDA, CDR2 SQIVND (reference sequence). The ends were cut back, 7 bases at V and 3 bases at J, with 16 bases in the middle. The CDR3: CASTTRGLSGNTIYF. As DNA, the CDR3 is TGTGCCAGTACCACCAGGGGCCTAAGTGGAAACACCATATATTTT.

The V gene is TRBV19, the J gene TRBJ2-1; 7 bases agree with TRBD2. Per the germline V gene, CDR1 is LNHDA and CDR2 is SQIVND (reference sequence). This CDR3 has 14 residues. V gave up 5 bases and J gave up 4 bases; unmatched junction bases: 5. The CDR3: CASSWAGEYNEQFF. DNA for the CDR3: TGTGCCAGTAGTTGGGCGGGGGAATACAATGAGCAGTTCTTC.

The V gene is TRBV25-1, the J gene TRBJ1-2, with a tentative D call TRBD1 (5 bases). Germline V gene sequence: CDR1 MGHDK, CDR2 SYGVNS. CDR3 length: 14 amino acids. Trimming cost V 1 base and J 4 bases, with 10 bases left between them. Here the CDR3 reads CASSESAGLYGYTF. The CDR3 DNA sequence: TGTGCCAGCAGTGAATCGGCAGGGCTCTATGGCTACACCTTC.

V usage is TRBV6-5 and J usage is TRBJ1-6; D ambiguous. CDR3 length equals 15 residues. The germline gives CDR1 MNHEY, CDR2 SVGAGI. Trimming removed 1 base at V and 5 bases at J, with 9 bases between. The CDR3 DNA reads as TGTGCCAGCAGTTACTTGAGGAACGATAATTCACCCCTCCACTTT. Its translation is CASSYLRNDNSPLHF.

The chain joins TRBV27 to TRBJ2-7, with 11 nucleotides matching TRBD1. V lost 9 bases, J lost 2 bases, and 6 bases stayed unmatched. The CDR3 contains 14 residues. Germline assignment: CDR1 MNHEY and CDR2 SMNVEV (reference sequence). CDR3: CASQPGQGAYEQYF. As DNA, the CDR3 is TGTGCCAGTCAACCGGGACAGGGGGCCTACGAGCAGTACTTC.

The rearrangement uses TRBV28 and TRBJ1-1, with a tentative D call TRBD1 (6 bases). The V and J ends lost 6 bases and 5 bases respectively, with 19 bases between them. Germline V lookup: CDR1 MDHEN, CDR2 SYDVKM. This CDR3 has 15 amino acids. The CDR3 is CASSSRGQLETEAFF. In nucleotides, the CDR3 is TGTGCCAGCAGCTCAAGAGGACAGCTTGAAACTGAAGCTTTCTTT. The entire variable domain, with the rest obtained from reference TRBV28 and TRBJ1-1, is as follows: DVKVTQSSRYLVKRTGEKVFLECVQDMDHENMFWYRQDPGLGLRLIYFSYDVKMKEKGDIPEGYSVSREKKERFSLILESASTNQTSMYLCASSSRGQLETEAFFGQGTRLTVV.

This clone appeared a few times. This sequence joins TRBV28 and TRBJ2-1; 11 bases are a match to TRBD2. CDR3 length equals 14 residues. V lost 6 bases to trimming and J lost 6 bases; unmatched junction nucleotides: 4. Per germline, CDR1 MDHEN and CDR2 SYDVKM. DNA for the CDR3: TGTGCCAGCAGACCGGGACTAGCGGCCAATGAGCAGTTCTTC. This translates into CASRPGLAANEQFF.

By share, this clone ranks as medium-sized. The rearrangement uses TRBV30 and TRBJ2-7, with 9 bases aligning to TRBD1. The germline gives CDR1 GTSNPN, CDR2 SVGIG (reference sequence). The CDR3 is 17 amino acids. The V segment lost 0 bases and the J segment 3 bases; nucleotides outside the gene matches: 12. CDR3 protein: CAWSVGSWDRALYEQYF. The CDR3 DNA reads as TGTGCCTGGAGTGTAGGTTCCTGGGACAGGGCCCTCTACGAGCAGTACTTC.